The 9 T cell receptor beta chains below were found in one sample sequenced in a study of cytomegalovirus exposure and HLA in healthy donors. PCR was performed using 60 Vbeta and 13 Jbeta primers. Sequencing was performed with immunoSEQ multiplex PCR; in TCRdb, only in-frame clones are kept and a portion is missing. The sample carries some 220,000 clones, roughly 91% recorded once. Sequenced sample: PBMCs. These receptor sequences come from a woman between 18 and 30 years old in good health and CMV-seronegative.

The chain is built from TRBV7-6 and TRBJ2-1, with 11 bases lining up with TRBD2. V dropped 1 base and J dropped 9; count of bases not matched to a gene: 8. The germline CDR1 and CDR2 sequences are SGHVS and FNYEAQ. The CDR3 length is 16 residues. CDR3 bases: TGTGCCAGCAGCTTAGTTACTAGCGGGAGCTTCGGTGAGCAGTTCTTC. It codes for CASSLVTSGSFGEQFF.

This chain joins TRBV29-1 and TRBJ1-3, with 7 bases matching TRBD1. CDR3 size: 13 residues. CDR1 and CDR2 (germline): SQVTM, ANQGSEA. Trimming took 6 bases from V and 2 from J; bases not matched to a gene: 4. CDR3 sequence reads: CSVVQGAGNTIYF. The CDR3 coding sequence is TGCAGCGTCGTTCAGGGGGCTGGAAACACCATATATTTT.

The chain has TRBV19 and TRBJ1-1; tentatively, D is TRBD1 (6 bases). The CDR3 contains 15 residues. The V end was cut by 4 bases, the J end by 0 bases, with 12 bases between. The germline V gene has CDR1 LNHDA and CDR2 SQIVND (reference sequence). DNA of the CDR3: TGTGCCAGTAGTACCGGACAGTTAATGAACACTGAAGCTTTCTTT. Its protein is CASSTGQLMNTEAFF.

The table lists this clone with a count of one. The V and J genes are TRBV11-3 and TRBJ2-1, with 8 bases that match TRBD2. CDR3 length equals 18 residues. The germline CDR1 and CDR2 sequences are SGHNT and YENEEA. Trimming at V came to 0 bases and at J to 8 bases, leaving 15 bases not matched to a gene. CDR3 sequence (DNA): TGTGCCAGCAGCTTAGATCAGTTTCGGGCTAGCGGGTCTGATGAGCAGTTCTTC. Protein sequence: CASSLDQFRASGSDEQFF. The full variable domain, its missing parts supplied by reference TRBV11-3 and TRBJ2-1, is EAGVVQSPRYKIIEKKQPVAFWCNPISGHNTLYWYLQNLGQGPELLIRYENEEAVDDSQLPKDRFSAERLKGVDSTLKIQPAELGDSAVYLCASSLDQFRASGSDEQFFGPGTRLTVL.

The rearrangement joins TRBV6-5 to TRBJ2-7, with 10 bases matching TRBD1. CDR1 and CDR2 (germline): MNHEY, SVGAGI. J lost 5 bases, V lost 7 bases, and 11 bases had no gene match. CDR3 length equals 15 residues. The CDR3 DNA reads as TGTGCCAGCAACCCCGGGACAGGGGATGTCGACGAGCAGTACTTC. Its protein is CASNPGTGDVDEQYF.

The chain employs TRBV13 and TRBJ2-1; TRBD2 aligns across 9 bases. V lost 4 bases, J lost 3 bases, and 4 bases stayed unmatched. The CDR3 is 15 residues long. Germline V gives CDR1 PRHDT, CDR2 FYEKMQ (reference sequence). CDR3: CASSSRGGGYNEQFF. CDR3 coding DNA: TGTGCCAGCAGCTCGCGGGGGGGCGGCTACAATGAGCAGTTCTTC.

The CDR3 sequence: CASSPGSPYEQYF. The CDR3 region has the DNA TGTGCCAGCAGTCCGGGGAGCCCCTACGAGCAGTACTTC. The chain has TRBV6-5 and TRBJ2-7; a possible D gene is TRBD2 (5 bases). This CDR3 has 13 amino acids. From germline, CDR1 is MNHEY and CDR2 SVGAGI. Trimming took 5 bases from V and 2 from J, leaving 10 bases between them.

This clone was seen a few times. The CDR3 coding sequence is TGTGCCAGCAGCCAAGAGTGGCGGGGGAACTATGGCTACACCTTC. Amino acids: CASSQEWRGNYGYTF. The V gene is TRBV4-2, the J gene TRBJ1-2, with TRBD1 as a possible D gene (5 bases). CDR1 is LGHNA, CDR2 YNFKEQ, per germline. The CDR3 loop spans 15 amino acids. Trimming removed 0 bases at V and 2 bases at J, with 10 bases between.

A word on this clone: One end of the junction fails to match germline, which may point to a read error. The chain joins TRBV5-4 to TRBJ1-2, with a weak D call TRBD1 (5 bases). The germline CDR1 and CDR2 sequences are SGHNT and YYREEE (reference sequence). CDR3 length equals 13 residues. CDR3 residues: CASSSLGRYGNTF. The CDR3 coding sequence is TGTGCCAGCAGCTCCCTGGGGCGCTATGGCAACACCTTC. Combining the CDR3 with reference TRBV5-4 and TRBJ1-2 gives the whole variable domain ETGVTQSPTHLIKTRGQQVTLRCSSQSGHNTVSWYQQALGQGPQFIFQYYREEENGRGNFPPRFSGLQFPNYSSELNVNALELDDSALYLCASSSLGRYGNTFGSGTRLTVV.